Listed below are T cell receptor beta chains from one sample, sequenced in a study of blood T cell repertoires in COVID-19. The assay was immunoSEQ multiplex PCR, and TCRdb's table has in-frame clones only and misses some. The table has some 96,000 clones, around four fifths seen once. Material for sequencing was peripheral blood. These TCRs come from a man aged 45-65 years with active or convalescent COVID-19. Each CDR3 is given with its conserved first and last residue. D genes are given only for firm matches. Not all rows give a size; the values are once, few, many and, for expanded clones, a class.

j_call: TRBJ2-7
clone_size: -
d_call: -
v_call: TRBV24-1
cdr3_aa: CATSESGYEQYF
cdr3_nt: TGTGCCACCAGTGAATCAGGGTACGAGCAGTACTTC

j_call: TRBJ1-2
clone_size: -
d_call: -
v_call: TRBV14
cdr3_aa: CASSQFENTGRALGYTF
cdr3_nt: TGTGCCAGCAGCCAATTTGAGAACACAGGGAGAGCACTCGGCTACACCTTC

j_call: TRBJ2-5
clone_size: -
d_call: TRBD2
v_call: TRBV28
cdr3_aa: CASSWAGGRQETQYF
cdr3_nt: TGTGCCAGCAGCTGGGCGGGGGGGCGACAAGAGACCCAGTACTTC

j_call: TRBJ2-3
clone_size: -
d_call: TRBD2
v_call: TRBV6-5
cdr3_aa: CASRQGTSGRATQYF
cdr3_nt: TGTGCCAGCAGGCAAGGGACTAGCGGGAGGGCCACGCAGTATTTT

j_call: TRBJ1-2
clone_size: -
d_call: -
v_call: TRBV6-5
cdr3_aa: CASSLAGLGGYTF
cdr3_nt: TGTGCCAGCTCCCTAGCCGGGCTCGGAGGCTACACCTTC

j_call: TRBJ2-1
clone_size: -
d_call: TRBD2
v_call: TRBV7-9
cdr3_aa: CASSPRVAGLNEQFF
cdr3_nt: TGTGCCAGCAGCCCCCGAGTAGCGGGGCTAAATGAGCAGTTCTTC

j_call: TRBJ1-2
clone_size: few
d_call: TRBD1
v_call: TRBV10-2
cdr3_aa: CASNPDRGYGYTF
cdr3_nt: TGCGCCAGCAACCCTGACAGGGGGTATGGCTACACCTTC

j_call: TRBJ1-1
clone_size: -
d_call: -
v_call: TRBV9
cdr3_aa: CASSLNWNTEAFF
cdr3_nt: TGTGCCAGCAGCTTGAACTGGAACACTGAAGCTTTCTTT

j_call: TRBJ2-3
clone_size: -
d_call: -
v_call: TRBV7-5
cdr3_aa: CVRSLPRSPTDTQYF
cdr3_nt: TGTGTCAGAAGCTTACCGCGGAGTCCCACAGATACGCAGTATTTT

j_call: TRBJ2-7
clone_size: -
d_call: TRBD2
v_call: TRBV11-2
cdr3_aa: CASSWGLANEQYF
cdr3_nt: TGTGCCAGCAGCTGGGGACTAGCCAACGAGCAGTACTTC

j_call: TRBJ2-1
clone_size: -
d_call: TRBD1
v_call: TRBV18
cdr3_aa: CASSPGQGSNEQFF
cdr3_nt: TGTGCCAGCTCCCCCGGACAGGGCAGCAATGAGCAGTTCTTC

j_call: TRBJ2-1
clone_size: -
d_call: TRBD2
v_call: TRBV7-6
cdr3_aa: CASSRGAGGVNEQFF
cdr3_nt: TGTGCCAGCAGCCGAGGAGCGGGAGGGGTCAATGAGCAGTTCTTC

j_call: TRBJ2-2
clone_size: -
d_call: TRBD2
v_call: TRBV6-6
cdr3_aa: CASKEREFTGELFF
cdr3_nt: TGTGCCAGCAAGGAGCGGGAGTTTACCGGGGAGCTGTTTTTT

j_call: TRBJ1-6
clone_size: few
d_call: -
v_call: TRBV4-1
cdr3_aa: CASSLNAGSLHF
cdr3_nt: TGCGCCAGCAGCCTTAATGCCGGGTCCCTCCACTTT

j_call: TRBJ1-5
clone_size: -
d_call: -
v_call: TRBV27
cdr3_aa: CASSLGTGNNQPQHF
cdr3_nt: TGTGCCAGCAGTTTAGGAACAGGTAACAATCAGCCCCAGCATTTT

j_call: TRBJ1-2
clone_size: -
d_call: -
v_call: TRBV24-1
cdr3_aa: CATSEDGQSYGYTF
cdr3_nt: TGTGCCACCAGTGAGGACGGACAGAGCTATGGCTACACCTTC

j_call: TRBJ2-1
clone_size: -
d_call: -
v_call: TRBV5-6
cdr3_aa: CASSRLTGEQFF
cdr3_nt: TGTGCCAGCAGTCGACTGACTGGGGAGCAGTTCTTC

j_call: TRBJ2-1
clone_size: -
d_call: -
v_call: TRBV12-5
cdr3_aa: CASGLVFVGEQFF
cdr3_nt: TGTGCTAGTGGTTTGGTGTTTGTCGGTGAGCAGTTCTTC

j_call: TRBJ2-5
clone_size: -
d_call: TRBD2
v_call: TRBV7-8
cdr3_aa: CASSWTASSGRETQYF
cdr3_nt: TGTGCCAGCAGCTGGACCGCGTCTAGCGGGAGAGAGACCCAGTACTTC

j_call: TRBJ1-5
clone_size: few
d_call: TRBD1
v_call: TRBV2
cdr3_aa: CASSEARTGFQPQHF
cdr3_nt: TGTGCCAGCAGTGAAGCCAGGACAGGTTTCCAGCCCCAGCATTTT

j_call: TRBJ1-5
clone_size: -
d_call: TRBD1
v_call: TRBV13
cdr3_aa: CASSYGTGYQPQHF
cdr3_nt: TGTGCCAGCAGCTACGGGACAGGGTATCAGCCCCAGCATTTT

j_call: TRBJ1-5
clone_size: -
d_call: -
v_call: TRBV30
cdr3_aa: CAWSAGASLPQHF
cdr3_nt: TGTGCCTGGAGCGCGGGGGCAAGTCTGCCCCAGCATTTT

j_call: TRBJ2-1
clone_size: -
d_call: -
v_call: TRBV29-1
cdr3_aa: CSVGGGPHNEQFF
cdr3_nt: TGCAGCGTTGGAGGAGGCCCACACAATGAGCAGTTCTTC

j_call: TRBJ1-2
clone_size: -
d_call: TRBD1
v_call: TRBV24-1
cdr3_aa: CATRSDREWGYTF
cdr3_nt: TGTGCCACCAGGTCGGACAGGGAATGGGGCTACACCTTC

j_call: TRBJ2-3
clone_size: -
d_call: -
v_call: TRBV28
cdr3_aa: CASSLTTRTDTQYF
cdr3_nt: TGTGCCAGCAGTTTGACTACTCGCACAGATACGCAGTATTTT

j_call: TRBJ1-1
clone_size: few
d_call: TRBD1
v_call: TRBV10-3
cdr3_aa: CATADREFFVNTEAFF
cdr3_nt: TGTGCCACGGCGGACAGGGAGTTTTTCGTGAACACTGAAGCTTTCTTT

j_call: TRBJ2-5
clone_size: -
d_call: -
v_call: TRBV24-1
cdr3_aa: CATSEADNFQETQYF
cdr3_nt: TGTGCCACCAGTGAAGCTGACAATTTCCAAGAGACCCAGTACTTC

j_call: TRBJ2-6
clone_size: -
d_call: TRBD2
v_call: TRBV4-1
cdr3_aa: CASSPSGGVGANVLTF
cdr3_nt: TGCGCCAGCAGCCCTAGCGGGGGGGTTGGGGCCAACGTCCTGACTTTC

j_call: TRBJ2-4
clone_size: -
d_call: TRBD1
v_call: TRBV5-6
cdr3_aa: CASSLVSGTGIF
cdr3_nt: TGTGCCAGCAGCTTGGTCTCGGGGACAGGCATCTTC

j_call: TRBJ1-1
clone_size: -
d_call: -
v_call: TRBV19
cdr3_aa: CASKRSNTEAFF
cdr3_nt: TGTGCCAGTAAGAGGTCGAACACTGAAGCTTTCTTT

j_call: TRBJ1-3
clone_size: -
d_call: TRBD1
v_call: TRBV6-5
cdr3_aa: CASRTGDYGNTIYF
cdr3_nt: TGTGCCAGCAGGACAGGGGATTATGGAAACACCATATATTTT

j_call: TRBJ2-7
clone_size: -
d_call: -
v_call: TRBV6-4
cdr3_aa: CASSDSSGFTYEQYF
cdr3_nt: TGTGCCAGCAGTGACTCGTCAGGGTTTACCTACGAGCAGTACTTC